Reported below is one TCR beta chain. This entry belongs to a study of blood T cell repertoires in COVID-19. Sequenced by immunoSEQ multiplex PCR; TCRdb stores in-frame clones only, minus some. In the table there are a few hundred thousand clones, roughly 90% of which are singletons. This CDR3 region has 16 residues. The chain uses TRBV21-1 and TRBJ2-7; TRBD2 was called by the table and not checked on the DNA. TRBV21-1 is noted as a pseudogene. This clonotype originated in a man younger than 30 who had recovered from COVID-19. Sequences were obtained from peripheral blood. The CDR3 DNA follows: TGTGCCAGCAGCAAAGGGTGGACTAGCAGGACCTACGAGCAGTACTTC. This sequence encodes CASSKGWTSRTYEQYF.